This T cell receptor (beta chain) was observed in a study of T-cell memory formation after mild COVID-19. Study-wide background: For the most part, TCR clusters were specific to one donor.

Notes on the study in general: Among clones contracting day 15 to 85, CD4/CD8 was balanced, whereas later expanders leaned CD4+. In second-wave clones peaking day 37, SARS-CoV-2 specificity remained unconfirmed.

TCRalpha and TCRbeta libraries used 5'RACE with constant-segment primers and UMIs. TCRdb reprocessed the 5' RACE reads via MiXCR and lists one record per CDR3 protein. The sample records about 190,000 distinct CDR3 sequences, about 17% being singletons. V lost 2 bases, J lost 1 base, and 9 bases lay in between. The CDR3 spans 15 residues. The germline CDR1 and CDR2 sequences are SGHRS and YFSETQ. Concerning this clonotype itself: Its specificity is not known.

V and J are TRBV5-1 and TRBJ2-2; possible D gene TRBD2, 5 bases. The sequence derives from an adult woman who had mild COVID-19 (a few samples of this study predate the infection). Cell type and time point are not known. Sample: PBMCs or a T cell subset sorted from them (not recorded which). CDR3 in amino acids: CASSLIEGNTGELFF. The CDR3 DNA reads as TGCGCCAGCAGCTTAATTGAGGGGAACACCGGGGAGCTGTTTTTT.